This is a list of T cell receptor beta chains from one sample in a study of blood T cell repertoires in COVID-19. Sequenced by immunoSEQ multiplex PCR; TCRdb stores in-frame clones only, minus some. Of under 150,000 clones listed, around nine tenths are singletons. Specimen: peripheral blood. These TCRs come from a man in his forties or fifties with active or convalescent COVID-19. CDR3s include the opening cysteine and the closing phenylalanine or tryptophan. A D gene is named only where the DNA matches it firmly. For some rows the clone size is stated as once, few or many, or as a class when expanded; others skip it.

D gene: TRBD2
V gene: TRBV11-3
J gene: TRBJ2-1
clone size: NA
CDR3 protein: CASSSGLAGGKNEQFF
CDR3 DNA: TGTGCCAGCAGCTCGGGACTAGCGGGAGGGAAAAATGAGCAGTTCTTC

D gene: NA
V gene: TRBV4-3
J gene: TRBJ1-2
clone size: NA
CDR3 protein: CASSLGTLTYGYTF
CDR3 DNA: TGCGCCAGCAGCCTCGGGACACTGACTTATGGCTACACCTTC

D gene: TRBD2
V gene: TRBV28
J gene: TRBJ2-7
clone size: NA
CDR3 protein: CASTSAVVGGEEQYF
CDR3 DNA: TGTGCCAGCACTTCGGCGGTTGTTGGGGGGGAGGAGCAGTACTTC

D gene: NA
V gene: TRBV19
J gene: TRBJ1-3
clone size: NA
CDR3 protein: CASSPRSSGNTIYF
CDR3 DNA: TGTGCCAGTAGTCCGAGGAGCTCTGGAAACACCATATATTTT

D gene: TRBD2
V gene: TRBV10-3
J gene: TRBJ2-1
clone size: NA
CDR3 protein: CAISESRREGLF
CDR3 DNA: TGTGCCATCAGTGAGTCAAGGCGGGAGGGCCTCTTC

D gene: TRBD2
V gene: TRBV11-3
J gene: TRBJ2-7
clone size: few
CDR3 protein: CASTPRGLGLYEQYF
CDR3 DNA: TGTGCCAGCACCCCCCGGGGACTAGGCCTCTACGAGCAGTACTTC

D gene: NA
V gene: TRBV9
J gene: TRBJ2-1
clone size: NA
CDR3 protein: CASSASGGGRRNEQFF
CDR3 DNA: TGTGCCAGCAGCGCCTCCGGGGGCGGGAGAAGAAATGAGCAGTTCTTC

D gene: NA
V gene: TRBV7-9
J gene: TRBJ1-1
clone size: NA
CDR3 protein: CASSLIGGVTEAFF
CDR3 DNA: TGTGCCAGCAGCTTAATTGGGGGGGTCACTGAAGCTTTCTTT

D gene: TRBD1
V gene: TRBV28
J gene: TRBJ2-7
clone size: NA
CDR3 protein: CASSSRTGPTYEQYF
CDR3 DNA: TGTGCCAGCAGTTCGAGGACAGGGCCCACCTACGAGCAGTACTTC

D gene: TRBD1
V gene: TRBV2
J gene: TRBJ1-1
clone size: once
CDR3 protein: CASGAGTGGTEAFF
CDR3 DNA: TGTGCCAGCGGCGCCGGGACAGGAGGCACTGAAGCTTTCTTT

D gene: TRBD2
V gene: TRBV7-9
J gene: TRBJ2-3
clone size: once
CDR3 protein: CASSRASGSTDTQYF
CDR3 DNA: TGTGCCAGCAGCCGTGCTAGCGGGAGCACAGATACGCAGTATTTT

D gene: TRBD1
V gene: TRBV24-1
J gene: TRBJ2-2
clone size: NA
CDR3 protein: CATSEAGGFTGELFF
CDR3 DNA: TGTGCCACCAGTGAGGCAGGGGGCTTTACCGGGGAGCTGTTTTTT

D gene: NA
V gene: TRBV5-4
J gene: TRBJ1-1
clone size: NA
CDR3 protein: CASSSDLSGTEAFF
CDR3 DNA: TGTGCCAGCAGCTCCGACCTCTCGGGCACTGAAGCTTTCTTT

D gene: TRBD1
V gene: TRBV18
J gene: TRBJ2-2
clone size: NA
CDR3 protein: CASSARTGAPGELFF
CDR3 DNA: TGTGCCAGCTCAGCCAGGACAGGGGCGCCCGGGGAGCTGTTTTTT

D gene: TRBD1
V gene: TRBV7-8
J gene: TRBJ2-6
clone size: NA
CDR3 protein: CASSLWDSTLTF
CDR3 DNA: TGTGCCAGCAGCTTATGGGACAGCACACTGACTTTC

D gene: NA
V gene: TRBV13
J gene: TRBJ1-1
clone size: NA
CDR3 protein: CASSPSTRRGTEAFF
CDR3 DNA: TGTGCCAGCAGCCCCTCGACGCGACGGGGCACTGAAGCTTTCTTT

D gene: TRBD1
V gene: TRBV28
J gene: TRBJ1-5
clone size: NA
CDR3 protein: CASSPPGQGALRPQHF
CDR3 DNA: TGTGCCAGCAGTCCCCCGGGACAGGGGGCCCTAAGGCCCCAGCATTTT

D gene: TRBD1
V gene: TRBV18
J gene: TRBJ1-4
clone size: NA
CDR3 protein: CASSPGQGYREKLFF
CDR3 DNA: TGTGCCAGCTCACCGGGACAGGGGTATCGTGAAAAACTGTTTTTT

D gene: TRBD1
V gene: TRBV6-5
J gene: TRBJ1-2
clone size: NA
CDR3 protein: CASSTPAGGNYGYTF
CDR3 DNA: TGTGCCAGCAGCACCCCGGCAGGGGGCAACTATGGCTACACCTTC

D gene: NA
V gene: TRBV4-3
J gene: TRBJ2-2
clone size: NA
CDR3 protein: CASSQDGGSLGELFF
CDR3 DNA: TGCGCCAGCAGCCAAGATGGCGGGTCCCTCGGGGAGCTGTTTTTT

D gene: TRBD1
V gene: TRBV5-6
J gene: TRBJ1-5
clone size: NA
CDR3 protein: CASSLEVSGQGPGPQHF
CDR3 DNA: TGTGCCAGCAGCTTGGAAGTGTCGGGACAGGGTCCAGGGCCCCAGCATTTT

D gene: NA
V gene: TRBV5-5
J gene: TRBJ1-5
clone size: NA
CDR3 protein: CASSLSPGGRNQPQHF
CDR3 DNA: TGTGCCAGCAGCTTGTCTCCCGGCGGGCGCAATCAGCCCCAGCATTTT

D gene: TRBD2
V gene: TRBV19
J gene: TRBJ2-1
clone size: NA
CDR3 protein: CASSSLSGRGYNEQFF
CDR3 DNA: TGTGCCAGTAGTAGCCTTAGCGGGAGGGGATACAATGAGCAGTTCTTC

D gene: TRBD2
V gene: TRBV19
J gene: TRBJ2-3
clone size: NA
CDR3 protein: CASSIDSTSGIADTQYF
CDR3 DNA: TGTGCCAGTAGTATAGATTCGACTAGCGGGATCGCAGATACGCAGTATTTT

D gene: NA
V gene: TRBV6-2/TRBV6-3
J gene: TRBJ1-5
clone size: NA
CDR3 protein: CASSYGHQARNQPQHF
CDR3 DNA: TGTGCCAGCAGTTACGGGCACCAAGCCCGAAATCAGCCCCAGCATTTT